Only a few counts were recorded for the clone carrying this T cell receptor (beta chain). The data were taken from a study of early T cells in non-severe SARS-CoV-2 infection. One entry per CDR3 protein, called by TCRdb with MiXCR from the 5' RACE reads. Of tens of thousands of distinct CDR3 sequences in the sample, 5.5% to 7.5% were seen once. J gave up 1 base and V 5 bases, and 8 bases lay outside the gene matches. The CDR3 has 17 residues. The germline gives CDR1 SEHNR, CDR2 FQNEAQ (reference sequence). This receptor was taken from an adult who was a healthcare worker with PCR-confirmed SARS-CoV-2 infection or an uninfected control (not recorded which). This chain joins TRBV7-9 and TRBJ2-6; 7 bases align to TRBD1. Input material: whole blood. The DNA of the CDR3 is TGTGCCAGCAGCCGTGGGGACAGAGGGTCTGGGGCCAACGTCCTGACTTTC. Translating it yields CASSRGDRGSGANVLTF.